This T cell receptor beta chain was documented in a study of blood T cells in healthy people across ages. At least 6 micrograms of total RNA were extracted per sample. With a J-beta primer mix and a sample-barcoded 5' primer, a second PCR ran 7 to 11 cycles. TCRdb used MiXCR to reprocess the 5' RACE reads, holding one entry per CDR3 protein. This repertoire shows roughly 700,000 distinct CDR3 sequences, approximately 30% found once; its top ten account for 15% to 17%. The CDR3 runs 14 residues. Deletions cut 4 bases from V and 8 bases from J, with 15 bases between. The germline CDR1 and CDR2 sequences are SGHRS and YFSETQ. This clonotype was detected only a few times. Its antigen is undetermined. Broader study findings: Donors of long life had a larger count of naive CD4+ cells and greater diversity than aged donors. Conclusively comparing naive with antigen-experienced cells was impossible with unsorted PBMCs. Observed TCR beta diversity per million T cells went down as age went up. This fall followed a roughly linear course with age.

The TCR sequence derives from a woman of 80 years or more in good health. Sequencing was done on a sample of blood. V is TRBV5-1 and J is TRBJ1-4; D uncertain. The CDR3: CASSDGRVGEKLFF. The CDR3 DNA reads as TGCGCCAGCAGCGACGGGAGGGTCGGGGAAAAACTGTTTTTT. The entire variable domain, with the rest obtained from reference TRBV5-1 and TRBJ1-4, is as follows: KAGVTQTPRYLIKTRGQQVTLSCSPISGHRSVSWYQQTPGQGLQFLFEYFSETQRNKGNFPGRFSGRQFSNSRSEMNVSTLELGDSALYLCASSDGRVGEKLFFGSGTQLSVL.